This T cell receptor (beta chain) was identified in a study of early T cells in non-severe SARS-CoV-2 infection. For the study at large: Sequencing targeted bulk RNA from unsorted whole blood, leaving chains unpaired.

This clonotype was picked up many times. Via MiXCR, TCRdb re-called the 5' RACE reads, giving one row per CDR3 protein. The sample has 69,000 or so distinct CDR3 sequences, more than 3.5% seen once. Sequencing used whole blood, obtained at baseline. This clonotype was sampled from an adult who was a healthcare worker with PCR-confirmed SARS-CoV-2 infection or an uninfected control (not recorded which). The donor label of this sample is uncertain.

CDR3 in DNA: TGCGCCAGCAGCCCAAGACAGGGGCTGGGAAATGAGCAGTTCTTC. Protein product: CASSPRQGLGNEQFF. The rearrangement joins TRBV4-3 to TRBJ2-1, with 8 bases fitting TRBD1. The CDR3 length is 15 residues. With V trimmed by 4 bases and J by 7 bases, 9 bases remained unmatched. CDR1 and CDR2 from the germline V gene are LGHNA and YSLEER.